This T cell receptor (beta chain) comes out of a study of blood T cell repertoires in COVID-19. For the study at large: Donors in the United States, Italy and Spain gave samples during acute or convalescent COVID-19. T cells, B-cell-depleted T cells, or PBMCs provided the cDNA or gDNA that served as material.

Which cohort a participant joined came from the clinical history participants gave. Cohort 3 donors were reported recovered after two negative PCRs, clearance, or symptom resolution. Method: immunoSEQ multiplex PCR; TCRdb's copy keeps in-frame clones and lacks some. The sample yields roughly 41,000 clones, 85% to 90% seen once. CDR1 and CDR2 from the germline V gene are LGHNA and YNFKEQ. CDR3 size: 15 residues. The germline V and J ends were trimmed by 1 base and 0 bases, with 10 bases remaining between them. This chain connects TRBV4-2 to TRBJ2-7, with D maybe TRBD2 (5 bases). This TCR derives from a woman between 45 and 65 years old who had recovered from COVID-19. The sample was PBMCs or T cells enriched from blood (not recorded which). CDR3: CASSQGSGGSYEQYF. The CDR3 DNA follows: TGTGCCAGCAGCCAAGGCAGCGGTGGCTCCTACGAGCAGTACTTC.